Listed below are T cell receptor beta chains from one sample, sequenced in a study of cytomegalovirus exposure and HLA in healthy donors. Repertoires were generated with immunoSEQ multiplex PCR, while TCRdb's copy carries only in-frame clones and drops some. Of roughly 150,000 clones detected, about four fifths appear once; the ten largest clones hold about 5%. Sequenced material: PBMCs. The receptors shown here come from a man younger than 40 in good health and CMV-seropositive. The CDR3 runs from the conserved cysteine through the conserved F or W. D genes are given only for firm matches. Clone size is not always given. Where it is, it says once, few, many or a class for expanded clones.

CDR3 DNA | CDR3 protein | D gene | J gene | clone size | V gene
TGTGCCAGCAGTTATCCAAATACGCAGTATTTT | CASSYPNTQYF | . | TRBJ2-3 | once | TRBV28
TGCGCCAGCAGCTCGGATTCAGGGTTTCAAGAGACCCAGTACTTC | CASSSDSGFQETQYF | . | TRBJ2-5 | . | TRBV5-1
TGTGCCAGCACAACCACCAGGGGTGGGGGCTACACCTTC | CASTTTRGGGYTF | . | TRBJ1-2 | once | TRBV6-5
TGTGCCTGGAGTCAGTCCCTCACAGATACGCAGTATTTT | CAWSQSLTDTQYF | . | TRBJ2-3 | . | TRBV30
TGTGCCAGCAACGGGGAGCCTAAGACTGAAGCTTTCTTT | CASNGEPKTEAFF | . | TRBJ1-1 | few | TRBV21-1
TGTGCCAGCAGCCCCCGTGGGGACAGCACCTTCAATCAGCCCCAGCATTTT | CASSPRGDSTFNQPQHF | TRBD1 | TRBJ1-5 | . | TRBV7-2
TGTGCCAGCAGCTTCACCGGGACTAGTAACATTCAGTACTTC | CASSFTGTSNIQYF | TRBD2 | TRBJ2-4 | . | TRBV5-6
TGCGCCAGCAGTGTCAGGGACAGCCTCTCCTACGAGCAGTACTTC | CASSVRDSLSYEQYF | TRBD1 | TRBJ2-7 | . | TRBV10-2
TGTGCCAGTAGTACGATAATTCGGAGCGCCTCCTACTACGAGCAGTACTTC | CASSTIIRSASYYEQYF | . | TRBJ2-7 | . | TRBV19
TGTGCCAGTAGTATCCAGAAAACACCCCTCCACTTT | CASSIQKTPLHF | . | TRBJ1-6 | once | TRBV19
TGTGCCAGCAGCTTAGCAGGGGCCTACGAGCAGTACTTC | CASSLAGAYEQYF | . | TRBJ2-7 | . | TRBV7-9
TGTGCCAGCAGCGTAGACGGGACCGGGGAGCTGTTTTTT | CASSVDGTGELFF | . | TRBJ2-2 | . | TRBV9
TGTGCCAGCAGCTTCCGGACTAGCATCAACGAGCAGTACTTC | CASSFRTSINEQYF | TRBD2 | TRBJ2-7 | . | TRBV5-6
TGCGCCAGCAGCCGCTTACAGGGGGCGGGGGATGAGCAGTTCTTC | CASSRLQGAGDEQFF | TRBD1 | TRBJ2-1 | . | TRBV4-1
TGTGCCAGCAGCTTAGCCGGGACACCCAATCAGCCCCAGCATTTT | CASSLAGTPNQPQHF | . | TRBJ1-5 | . | TRBV11-2
TGTGCCACCAGCAGCTTTTCGCCGAGCGGGGACCACTCCTACGAGCAGTACTTC | CATSSFSPSGDHSYEQYF | TRBD2 | TRBJ2-7 | . | TRBV15
TGTGCCAGCAGCTCGTACGGGGGACTAACGTATTTT | CASSSYGGLTYF | TRBD2 | TRBJ2-3 | . | TRBV7-9
TGTGCCAGCAGTGAATATGGGACAGGGCCCCTAAAGCAGTACTTC | CASSEYGTGPLKQYF | TRBD1 | TRBJ2-5 | . | TRBV2
TGTGCCAGCAGTCACTCCACCGGGACAGCAGATACGCAGTATTTT | CASSHSTGTADTQYF | TRBD1 | TRBJ2-3 | . | TRBV27
TGTGCCAGCAGCTTCCGGGACAGTGAGAACTACGAGCAGTACTTC | CASSFRDSENYEQYF | TRBD1 | TRBJ2-7 | . | TRBV5-6
TGTGCCAGCAGTTACCCGCGGGGGGGGCGAAATGGCTACACCTTC | CASSYPRGGRNGYTF | . | TRBJ1-2 | . | TRBV28
TGTGCCAGCAGTGGCGGCGGTGAAATAGCCAAAAACATTCAGTACTTC | CASSGGGEIAKNIQYF | . | TRBJ2-4 | few | TRBV6-1
TGTGCCAGCAGCATGCCAGGGGGCCACGAGCAGTACTTC | CASSMPGGHEQYF | TRBD1 | TRBJ2-7 | few | TRBV9
TGTGCCAGCAGCGCACAGACAGGGGCTGGAAACACCATATATTTT | CASSAQTGAGNTIYF | TRBD1 | TRBJ1-3 | once | TRBV9
TGTGCCAGCAGTGGAGCTAGCGGGGGGGCCTACGAGCAGTACTTC | CASSGASGGAYEQYF | TRBD2 | TRBJ2-7 | . | TRBV6-1
TGTGCCAGCAGACCCCACGGGGGGCAAGAGACCCAGTACTTC | CASRPHGGQETQYF | TRBD2 | TRBJ2-5 | . | TRBV6-5
TGTGCCAGCAGTTCCGGGACAACATCCTACGAGCAGTACTTC | CASSSGTTSYEQYF | . | TRBJ2-7 | . | TRBV9
TGTGCCAGTAGTTCCCTCCCGGGAGGCTCCTACAATGAGCAGTTCTTC | CASSSLPGGSYNEQFF | TRBD2 | TRBJ2-1 | . | TRBV19
TGTGCCAGCAGCGACCCCATCACTACAGGGGCTGGGGCCAACGGCCTGACTTTC | CASSDPITTGAGANGLTF | TRBD1 | TRBJ2-6 | . | TRBV9
TGTGCCAGTAGTATCGTAGCGGGATTCACCGGGGAGCTGTTTTTT | CASSIVAGFTGELFF | TRBD2 | TRBJ2-2 | . | TRBV19
TGTGCCAGCACTTGGACTGAAGTCTACAATGAGCAGTTCTTC | CASTWTEVYNEQFF | . | TRBJ2-1 | once | TRBV2
TGTGCCAGCAGTCAAGCCCAAGAGACCCAGTACTTC | CASSQAQETQYF | . | TRBJ2-5 | once | TRBV6-6
TGTGCCAGTATAGGGGCCAACTATGGCTACACCTTC | CASIGANYGYTF | . | TRBJ1-2 | . | TRBV19
TGTGCCAGCTCCCTAGCGGTGAACTCCTACAATGAGCAGTTCTTC | CASSLAVNSYNEQFF | TRBD2 | TRBJ2-1 | . | TRBV2
TGTGCCAGTAGTGGGCAGGGGATGGGCAATCAGCCCCAGCATTTT | CASSGQGMGNQPQHF | . | TRBJ1-5 | . | TRBV19
TGTGCCAGCAGCTTCGGGACAGGGATATATACGCAGTATTTT | CASSFGTGIYTQYF | TRBD1 | TRBJ2-3 | . | TRBV5-6
TGTGCCAGCAGCTTTGCGGGGAGCCGGGATGAAAAACTGTTTTTT | CASSFAGSRDEKLFF | . | TRBJ1-4 | . | TRBV7-9
TGTGCCAGCAGTTTGACAGGGGGAGGTCAGCCCCAGCATTTT | CASSLTGGGQPQHF | TRBD1 | TRBJ1-5 | . | TRBV28
TGTGCCAGCAGCGTAGTTAGCGGGCAGGGACATGAGCAGTTCTTC | CASSVVSGQGHEQFF | TRBD2 | TRBJ2-1 | . | TRBV9
TGTGCCAGCTCACCACCAGTTGAGGGAGATACGCAGTATTTT | CASSPPVEGDTQYF | . | TRBJ2-3 | . | TRBV18
TGCGCCAGCAGCCAAGAATTCGGGTATGGCTACACCTTC | CASSQEFGYGYTF | . | TRBJ1-2 | . | TRBV4-1